Each of the 5 T cell receptor beta chains below was sequenced from the same sample in a study of blood T cell repertoires in COVID-19. TCRdb's table, derived via immunoSEQ multiplex PCR, lists solely in-frame clones and lacks some. This table has 150,000 to 200,000 clones, roughly 80% appearing once. Sample: peripheral blood. Receptor source: a woman in her twenties or thirties with acute or convalescent COVID-19.

This chain uses TRBV3-1 (or the pseudogene TRBV3-2) with TRBJ1-6, with D unclear. V gave up 4 bases and J gave up 7 bases, with 11 bases separating them. The CDR3 runs 14 residues. In germline, CDR1 is LGHDT, CDR2 YNNKEL (reference sequence). CDR3 protein: CASSLRTGNSPLHF. In nucleotides, the CDR3 is TGTGCCAGCAGCCTCCGGACGGGAAATTCACCCCTCCACTTT.

The chain recombines TRBV14 with TRBJ2-1; possible D gene TRBD2, 5 bases. V lost 4 bases and J 7 bases, leaving 14 bases between the germline ends. This CDR3 has 14 residues. Per the germline V gene, CDR1 is SGHDN and CDR2 is FVKESK. The CDR3 loop reads CASSLVRGPNEQFF. The CDR3 nucleotides read TGTGCCAGCAGCCTCGTTCGGGGTCCGAATGAGCAGTTCTTC.

This chain uses TRBV6-4 with TRBJ2-3, with D perhaps TRBD2 (7 bases). Germline loops: CDR1 MRHNA, CDR2 SNTAGT. CDR3 size: 15 residues. V was clipped by 7 bases and J by 3 bases, with 17 bases between them. In DNA form, the CDR3 reads TGTGCCAGCAAACTGGGGGGGGCCGAGACAGATACGCAGTATTTT. This sequence encodes CASKLGGAETDTQYF.

This chain joins TRBV5-1 and TRBJ2-5; D is possibly TRBD1 (6 bases). The CDR3 sequence is 16 residues long. With 4 bases removed from V and 2 bases from J, the gap between germline ends came to 18 bases. Germline V gene sequence: CDR1 SGHRS, CDR2 YFSETQ. CDR3 protein: CASSGGTLDGQETQYF. The CDR3 coding sequence is TGCGCCAGCAGCGGTGGGACACTAGACGGTCAAGAGACCCAGTACTTC.

V gene TRBV7-8 combines with J gene TRBJ1-2; TRBD1 aligns across 7 bases. Per the germline V gene, CDR1 is SGHVS and CDR2 is FQNEAQ. CDR3 length: 14 residues. Trimming at V came to 5 bases and at J to 4 bases, leaving 7 bases not matched to a gene. CDR3 in amino acids: CASSRDRVGYGYTF. The CDR3 nucleotides read TGTGCCAGCAGCCGAGACAGGGTGGGCTATGGCTACACCTTC.